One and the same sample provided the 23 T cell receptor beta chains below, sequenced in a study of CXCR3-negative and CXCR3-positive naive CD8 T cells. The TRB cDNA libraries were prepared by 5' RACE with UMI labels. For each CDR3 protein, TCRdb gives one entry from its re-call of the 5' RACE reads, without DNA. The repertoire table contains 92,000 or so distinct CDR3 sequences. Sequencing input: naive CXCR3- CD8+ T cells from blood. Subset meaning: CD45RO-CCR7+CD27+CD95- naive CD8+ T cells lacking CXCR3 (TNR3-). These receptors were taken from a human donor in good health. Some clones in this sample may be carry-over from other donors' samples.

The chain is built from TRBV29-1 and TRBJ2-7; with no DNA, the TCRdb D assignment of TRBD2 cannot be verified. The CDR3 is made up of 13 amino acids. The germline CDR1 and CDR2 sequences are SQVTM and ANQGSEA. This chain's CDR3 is CSVTTRYSYEQYF.

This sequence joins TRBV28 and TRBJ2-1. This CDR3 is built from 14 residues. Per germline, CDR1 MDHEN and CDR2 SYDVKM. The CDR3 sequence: CASTFGLKFHEQFF.

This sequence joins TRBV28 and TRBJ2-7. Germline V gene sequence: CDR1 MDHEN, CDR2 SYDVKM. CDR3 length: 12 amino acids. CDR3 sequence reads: CASSLYANEQYF.

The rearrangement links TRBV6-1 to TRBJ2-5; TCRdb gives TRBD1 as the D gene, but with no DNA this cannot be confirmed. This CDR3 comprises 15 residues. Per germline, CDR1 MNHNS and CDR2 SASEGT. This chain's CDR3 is CASSETSGAGETQYF.

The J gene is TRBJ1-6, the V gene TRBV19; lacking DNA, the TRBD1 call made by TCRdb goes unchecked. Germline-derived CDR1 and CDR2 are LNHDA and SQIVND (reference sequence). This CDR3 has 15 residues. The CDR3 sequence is CASSRRTGYNSPLHF.

The chain's CDR3 is CASSLPGFGTGELFF. V and J are TRBV5-1 and TRBJ2-2. Germline-derived CDR1 and CDR2 are SGHRS and YFSETQ. The CDR3 has 15 residues.

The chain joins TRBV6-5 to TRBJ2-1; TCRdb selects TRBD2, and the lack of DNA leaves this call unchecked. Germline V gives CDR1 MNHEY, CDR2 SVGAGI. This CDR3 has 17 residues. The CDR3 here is CASTGHLRDSLYNEQFF.

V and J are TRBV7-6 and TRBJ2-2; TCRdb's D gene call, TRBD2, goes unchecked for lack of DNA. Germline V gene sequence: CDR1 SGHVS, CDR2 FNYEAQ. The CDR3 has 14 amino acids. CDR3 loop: CASSLEEGPGELFF.

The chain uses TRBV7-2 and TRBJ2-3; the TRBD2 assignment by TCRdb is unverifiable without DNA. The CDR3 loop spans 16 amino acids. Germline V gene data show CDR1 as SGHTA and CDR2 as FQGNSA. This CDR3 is CASSLVAGTSTDTQYF.

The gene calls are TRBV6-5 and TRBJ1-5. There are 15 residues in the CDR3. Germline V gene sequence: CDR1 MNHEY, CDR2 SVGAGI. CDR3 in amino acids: CASSYSEGSNQPQHF.

Here the CDR3 reads CASSLAEQPLGPYNEQFF. J is TRBJ2-1 and V is TRBV5-6; TCRdb calls TRBD1, which cannot be checked without DNA. Germline V gene data show CDR1 as SGHDT and CDR2 as YYEEEE. The CDR3 has 18 residues.

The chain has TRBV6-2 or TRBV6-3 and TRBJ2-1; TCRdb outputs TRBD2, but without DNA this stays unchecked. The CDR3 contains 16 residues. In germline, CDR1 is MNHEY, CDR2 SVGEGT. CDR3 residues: CASSPLTSGIYNEQFF.

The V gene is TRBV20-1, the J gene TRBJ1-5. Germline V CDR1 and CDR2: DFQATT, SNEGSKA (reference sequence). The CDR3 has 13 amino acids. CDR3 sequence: CSARVYSNQPQHF.

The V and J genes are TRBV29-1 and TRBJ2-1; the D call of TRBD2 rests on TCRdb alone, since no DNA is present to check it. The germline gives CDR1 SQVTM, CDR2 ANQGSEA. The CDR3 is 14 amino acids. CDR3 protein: CSVEELREGNEQFF.

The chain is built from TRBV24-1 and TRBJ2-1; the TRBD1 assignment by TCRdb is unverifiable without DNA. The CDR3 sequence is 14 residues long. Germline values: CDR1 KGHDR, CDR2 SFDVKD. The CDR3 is CATSDAGGNNEQFF.

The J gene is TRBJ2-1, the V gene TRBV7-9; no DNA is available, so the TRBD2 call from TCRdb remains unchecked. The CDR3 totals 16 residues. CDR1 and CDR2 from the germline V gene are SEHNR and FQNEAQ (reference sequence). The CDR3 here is CASSLPGLADYNEQFF.

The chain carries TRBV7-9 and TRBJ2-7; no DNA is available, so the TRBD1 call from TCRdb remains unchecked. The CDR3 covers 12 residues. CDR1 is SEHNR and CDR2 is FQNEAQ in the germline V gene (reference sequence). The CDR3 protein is CASSSPDGEQYF.

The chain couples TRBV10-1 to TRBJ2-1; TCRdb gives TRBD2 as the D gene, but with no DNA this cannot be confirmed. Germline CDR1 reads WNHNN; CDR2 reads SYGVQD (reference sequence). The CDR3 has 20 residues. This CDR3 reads CASSESQGLAGNVSYNEQFF.

CDR3 loop: CSASKSGQGTGELFF. The V call is TRBV29-1, the J call TRBJ2-2; no DNA is available, so the TRBD1 call from TCRdb remains unchecked. CDR1 SQVTM and CDR2 ANQGSEA come from the germline V gene. The CDR3 has 15 residues.

The CDR3 here is CASSLSPYSGANVLTF. The chain recombines TRBV5-1 with TRBJ2-6. Germline V gene lookup returns CDR1 SGHRS and CDR2 YFSETQ. CDR3 length: 16 residues.

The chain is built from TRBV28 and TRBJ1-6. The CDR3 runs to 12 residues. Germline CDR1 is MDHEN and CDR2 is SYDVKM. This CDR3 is CASSFESTPLHF. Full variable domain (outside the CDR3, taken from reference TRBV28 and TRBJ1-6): DVKVTQSSRYLVKRTGEKVFLECVQDMDHENMFWYRQDPGLGLRLIYFSYDVKMKEKGDIPEGYSVSREKKERFSLILESASTNQTSMYLCASSFESTPLHFGNGTRLTVT.

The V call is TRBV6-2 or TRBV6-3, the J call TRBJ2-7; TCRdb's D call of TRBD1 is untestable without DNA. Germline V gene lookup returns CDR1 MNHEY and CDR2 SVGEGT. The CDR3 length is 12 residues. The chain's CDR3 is CASSYGGSEQYF.

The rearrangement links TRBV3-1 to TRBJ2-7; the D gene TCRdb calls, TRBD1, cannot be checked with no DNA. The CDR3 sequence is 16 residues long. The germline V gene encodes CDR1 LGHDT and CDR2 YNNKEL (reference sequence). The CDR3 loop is CASSHGTGGPSYEQYF.